This TCR beta chain was documented in a study of shared clonotypes between healthy human individuals. On the study more broadly: Three CD4 naive, three CD4 memory, two CD8 naive and one CD8 memory plate were used per donor.

Study findings and constraints: Relative to memory subsets, naive subsets generally showed larger estimated richness.

CDR3 length: 19 residues. Germline V gene lookup returns CDR1 SGHNT and CDR2 YYREEE (reference sequence). The trim removed 4 bases at V and 1 base at J, leaving 13 bases unmatched. Every subset's genomic DNA went evenly onto several immunoSEQ plates. The authors' processing: ImmunoSEQ output held junction-only sequences without quality scores, so filtering differed. Method: immunoSEQ multiplex PCR; TCRdb's copy keeps in-frame clones and lacks some. D and trimming were read from the DNA, whereas the V and J calls and clone size are those reported in that table. The table lists 2.5 million or so clones, around 90% of them singletons, with roughly 0.14% in the top ten. As concerns this clone: The antigen is not known.

This TCR came from a man aged 18 to 30 in good health. V gene TRBV5-4 combines with J gene TRBJ2-2; TRBD2 agrees at 10 bases. Sequenced: naive CD4+ T cells sorted from blood. The subset denotes: CD45RA+ positively selected. The CDR3 DNA reads as TGTGCCAGCAGCCCTGTGGGGAGCGGGAGGGCCGGGAACACCGGGGAGCTGTTTTTT. Protein: CASSPVGSGRAGNTGELFF. The complete variable domain, with remaining parts taken from reference TRBV5-4 and TRBJ2-2, reads ETGVTQSPTHLIKTRGQQVTLRCSSQSGHNTVSWYQQALGQGPQFIFQYYREEENGRGNFPPRFSGLQFPNYSSELNVNALELDDSALYLCASSPVGSGRAGNTGELFFGEGSRLTVL.